A single sample is the source of the 24 T cell receptor beta chains below, sequenced in a study of OX40 agonist ivuxolimab in advanced cancers. Clones were read by immunoSEQ multiplex PCR, and TCRdb kept only the in-frame ones, dropping some. Here the sample spans tens of thousands of clones, 75% to 95% being singletons. This specimen was CD4+ or CD8+ T cells sorted from blood, taken in a trial of the OX40 agonist ivuxolimab. These receptor sequences come from an adult with an advanced solid tumor such as melanoma, head and neck, liver or kidney cancer.

The genes are TRBV30 and TRBJ1-2, with 9 positions matching TRBD1. After removal of 4 bases from V and 7 bases from J, the junction contained 7 bases not matched to a gene. The CDR3 length is 13 residues. The germline gives CDR1 GTSNPN, CDR2 SVGIG (reference sequence). CDR3 residues: CAWKKDRGRGYTF. Here the CDR3 DNA reads TGTGCCTGGAAAAAGGACAGGGGACGTGGCTACACCTTC.

J is TRBJ2-4 and V is TRBV28; D may be TRBD1 (7 bases). The CDR3 has 14 amino acids. Germline values: CDR1 MDHEN, CDR2 SYDVKM. Trimming stripped 5 bases from V and 3 bases from J, with 11 bases between. The CDR3 nucleotides read TGTGCCAGCAGTCCAGGGGGGTTCAAAAACATTCAGTACTTC. Translating gives CASSPGGFKNIQYF.

The chain couples TRBV27 to TRBJ2-2; unclear D gene. The CDR3 totals 15 residues. Germline lookup yields CDR1 MNHEY and CDR2 SMNVEV (reference sequence). V lost 3 bases, J lost 1 base, and 9 bases lay in between. The CDR3 DNA sequence: TGTGCCAGCAGTTTGCTAACTGGGAACACCGGGGAGCTGTTTTTT. Amino acids: CASSLLTGNTGELFF.

The V gene is TRBV7-9, the J gene TRBJ2-7; 8 bases align to TRBD1. The germline V gene has CDR1 SEHNR and CDR2 FQNEAQ (reference sequence). The junction had 9 bases not matched to a gene; V was cut back by 5 bases and J by 0 bases. The CDR3 is 16 amino acids. The CDR3, as DNA: TGTGCCAGCAGCCCAGGTCTGGGACAGGCCTCCTACGAGCAGTACTTC. Protein: CASSPGLGQASYEQYF. The variable domain in full, with the rest retrieved from reference TRBV7-9 and TRBJ2-7, is DTGVSQNPRHKITKRGQNVTFRCDPISEHNRLYWYRQTLGQGPEFLTYFQNEAQLEKSRLLSDRFSAERPKGSFSTLEIQRTEQGDSAMYLCASSPGLGQASYEQYFGPGTRLTVT.

The chain combines TRBV11-3 with TRBJ2-1; D is uncertain. Per the germline V gene, CDR1 is SGHNT and CDR2 is YENEEA. CDR3 size: 14 residues. Trimming cost V 4 bases and J 4 bases, with 11 bases left between them. The CDR3 protein is CASSSESVYNEQFF. In DNA form, the CDR3 reads TGTGCCAGCAGCTCCGAGAGTGTTTACAATGAGCAGTTCTTC.

V is TRBV15 and J is TRBJ1-1; D may be TRBD1 (5 bases). Germline V gives CDR1 LNHNV, CDR2 YYDKDF (reference sequence). CDR3 length equals 17 residues. Trimming took off 1 base at V and 1 base at J, with 16 bases between the two ends. The CDR3 DNA is TGTGCCACCAGCAGAGCCCCCCCCGGGGCGGCGAACACTGAAGCTTTCTTT. It is translated as CATSRAPPGAANTEAFF.

The CDR3 protein is CASSQQGAGELFF. CDR3 DNA sequence: TGTGCCAGCAGTCAACAGGGAGCCGGGGAGCTGTTTTTT. This rearrangement joins TRBV2 to TRBJ2-2; weak D call: TRBD1 (6 bases). The CDR3 contains 13 residues. Per the germline V gene, CDR1 is SNHLY and CDR2 is FYNNEI. V shed 5 bases and J shed 6 bases, with 10 bases lying between them.

This rearrangement joins TRBV10-2 to TRBJ2-7; D may be TRBD1 (6 bases). The CDR3 runs 14 residues. Germline CDR1 WSHSY, CDR2 SAAADI. The V end was cut by 6 bases, the J end by 4 bases, with 16 bases between. This CDR3 reads CASRGTRGQYEQYF. Here the CDR3 DNA reads TGCGCCAGCAGAGGGACCCGGGGACAATACGAGCAGTACTTC.

J is TRBJ1-3 and V is TRBV28; D is undetermined. With 8 bases removed from V and 5 bases from J, the gap between germline ends came to 13 bases. The CDR3 is 13 amino acids. Germline lookup yields CDR1 MDHEN and CDR2 SYDVKM. CDR3 residues: CASWANPRNTIYF. The CDR3 DNA reads TGTGCCAGCTGGGCGAACCCTAGAAACACCATATATTTT.

The rearrangement uses TRBV27 and TRBJ1-2, with D maybe TRBD1 (5 bases). Trimming stripped 3 bases from V and 4 bases from J, with 15 bases between. In germline, CDR1 is MNHEY, CDR2 SMNVEV (reference sequence). This CDR3 is built from 15 residues. CDR3 amino acids: CASSFSGTVGYGYTF. DNA of the CDR3: TGTGCCAGCAGTTTCTCGGGGACGGTGGGCTATGGCTACACCTTC.

This chain joins TRBV15 and TRBJ2-1; the D is unclear. The CDR3 extends over 17 amino acids. Germline CDR1 and CDR2: LNHNV and YYDKDF (reference sequence). V lost 0 bases, J lost 7 bases, and 19 bases lay in between. CDR3 DNA: TGTGCCACCAGCAGAGATCCCAGACAAGAAACCTTAAATGAGCAGTTCTTC. The encoded protein is CATSRDPRQETLNEQFF.

This chain connects TRBV5-8 to TRBJ1-1, with 8 bases that match TRBD1. This CDR3 contains 15 residues. CDR1 is SGHTS and CDR2 is YDEGEE in the germline V gene. V lost 2 bases and J lost 4; bases outside the gene matches: 7. This chain's CDR3 is CASSFTTGVGTEAFF. CDR3 nucleotide sequence: TGTGCCAGCAGCTTTACGACAGGGGTAGGCACTGAAGCTTTCTTT.

The chain has TRBV2 and TRBJ2-7; D may match TRBD1 or TRBD2 (5 bases each). The V gene lost 4 bases and the J gene lost 0 bases, with 16 bases spanning the gap. The V gene's germline CDR1 is SNHLY and CDR2 FYNNEI. This CDR3 spans 16 amino acids. The CDR3 sequence is CASSGEGWTSSYEQYF. The CDR3 nucleotides are TGTGCCAGCAGTGGAGAGGGGTGGACCAGCTCCTACGAGCAGTACTTC.

This rearrangement joins TRBV4-2 to TRBJ1-1; D may be TRBD1 (5 bases). Trimming left V 5 bases short and J 2 bases short, with 15 bases between. Germline V gene sequence: CDR1 LGHNA, CDR2 YNFKEQ. The CDR3 is made up of 15 amino acids. CDR3 loop: CASSVKGRENTEAFF. DNA for the CDR3: TGTGCCAGCAGCGTCAAGGGACGAGAAAACACTGAAGCTTTCTTT.

The chain uses TRBV5-6 and TRBJ2-5; D might be TRBD1 or TRBD2, each matching 5 bases. CDR1 is SGHDT and CDR2 is YYEEEE in the germline V gene. The CDR3 covers 14 residues. V lost 6 bases to trimming and J lost 1 base, with 13 bases between them. The CDR3 region has the DNA TGTGCCAGCACCCCCACCGGGACCCAAGAGACCCAGTACTTC. Amino acid sequence: CASTPTGTQETQYF.

The chain joins TRBV19 to TRBJ2-5; weak D call: TRBD2 (6 bases). This CDR3 contains 14 residues. Germline V CDR1 and CDR2: LNHDA, SQIVND (reference sequence). V lost 2 bases to trimming and J lost 0 bases, with 7 bases between them. The chain's CDR3 is CASSITGDQETQYF. The CDR3 nucleotides read TGTGCCAGTAGTATAACGGGGGACCAAGAGACCCAGTACTTC.

The chain is built from TRBV4-2 and TRBJ2-5; TRBD1 or TRBD2 may be the D gene (5 bases each). The V gene's germline CDR1 is LGHNA and CDR2 YNFKEQ. The CDR3 has 15 amino acids. Trimming pared 0 bases from V and 7 bases from J, leaving 15 bases between. CDR3 protein: CASSQDWGSLGTQYF. DNA for the CDR3: TGTGCCAGCAGCCAAGACTGGGGGTCGTTAGGGACCCAGTACTTC.

The count of this clone is one. V gene TRBV10-3 combines with J gene TRBJ1-1, with unresolved D. The V end was cut by 4 bases, the J end by 4 bases, with 13 bases between. Germline V CDR1 and CDR2: ENHRY, SYGVKD. CDR3 length: 14 residues. Written as DNA, the CDR3 is TGTGCCATCAGTGTCGGGGTGGGGAGCACTGAAGCTTTCTTT. This translates into CAISVGVGSTEAFF.

The chain couples TRBV5-4 to TRBJ1-5, with unresolved D. The V end lost 0 bases, the J end lost 7 bases, and 14 bases lay between the germline ends. Per germline, CDR1 SGHNT and CDR2 YYREEE (reference sequence). This CDR3 comprises 15 residues. The DNA of the CDR3 is TGTGCCAGCAGCTTGGCCACTCGTCCGGGCCAGCCCCAGCATTTT. This encodes CASSLATRPGQPQHF. Full variable domain (remainder filled in from reference TRBV5-4 and TRBJ1-5): ETGVTQSPTHLIKTRGQQVTLRCSSQSGHNTVSWYQQALGQGPQFIFQYYREEENGRGNFPPRFSGLQFPNYSSELNVNALELDDSALYLCASSLATRPGQPQHFGDGTRLSIL.

This chain joins TRBV7-2 and TRBJ2-3; 8 bases fit TRBD2. After removal of 1 base from V and 0 bases from J, the junction contained 9 bases not matched to a gene. This CDR3 region has 18 residues. From germline, CDR1 is SGHTA and CDR2 FQGNSA. CDR3 sequence reads: CASSLEGTSGPSTDTQYF. For the CDR3, the DNA is TGTGCCAGCAGCTTAGAGGGTACTAGCGGCCCAAGCACAGATACGCAGTATTTT.

This chain connects TRBV11-2 to TRBJ2-3; D is unclear. V lost 3 bases to trimming and J lost 6 bases, with 4 bases between them. Germline V gene lookup returns CDR1 SGHAT and CDR2 FQNNGV. The length of the CDR3 is 11 residues. DNA of the CDR3: TGTGCCAGCAGCTTCTTTGATACGCAGTATTTT. Its protein is CASSFFDTQYF.

The V and J genes are TRBV12-2 and TRBJ1-1. TRBV12-2 is designated a pseudogene. The CDR3 length is 14 residues. This CDR3 reads CASRLKLTYTEAFF. DNA of the CDR3: TGTGCAAGTCGCTTAAAGCTCACCTACACTGAAGCTTTCTTT.

V usage is TRBV5-4 and J usage is TRBJ2-1, with 10 bases that match TRBD1. V lost 8 bases to trimming and J lost 10 bases; unmatched junction nucleotides: 15. This CDR3 contains 15 residues. Germline CDR1 reads SGHNT; CDR2 reads YYREEE (reference sequence). CDR3 sequence reads: CASPAGQGKVGEQFF. DNA of the CDR3: TGTGCCAGTCCCGCGGGACAGGGGAAGGTAGGGGAGCAGTTCTTC.

V and J are TRBV5-1 and TRBJ1-4; TRBD1 aligns across 7 bases. The junction had 7 bases not matched to a gene; V was cut back by 2 bases and J by 3 bases. CDR1 SGHRS and CDR2 YFSETQ come from the germline V gene. CDR3 size: 16 residues. CDR3 sequence: CASSLAYRGSNEKLFF. The CDR3 DNA sequence: TGCGCCAGCAGCTTAGCGTACAGGGGATCTAATGAAAAACTGTTTTTT.